Sequencing of this T cell receptor (beta chain) was carried out in a study of T cell responses to AZD1222 COVID-19 vaccine. Across the study: Second-dose recipients at about 4 or about 12 weeks were treated as one pooled group. The study's findings and limits: Spike-specific TCR breadth and depth rose after two AZD1222 doses. Mapped onto spike, vaccine-associated CD4 TCRs spanned it and were dominant at 160-218 and 743-854.

Concerning this clone: The antigen is not known.

This CDR3 spans 12 amino acids. Deletions cut 6 bases from V and 6 bases from J, with 12 bases between. Sequencing was performed with immunoSEQ multiplex PCR; in TCRdb, only in-frame clones are kept and a portion is missing. The table has more than 250,000 clones, over 90% seen once. The origin of this receptor is an adult in good health. The rearrangement uses TRBV12-3 or TRBV12-4 and TRBJ2-7; tentatively, D is TRBD1 (5 bases). Material: peripheral blood, obtained on day 0 of AZD1222 vaccination. CDR3 amino acids: CASRGLWGEQYF. Here the CDR3 DNA reads TGTGCCAGCAGGGGGCTTTGGGGCGAGCAGTACTTC.